The rows below give T cell receptor beta chains drawn from one sample of a study of shared clonotypes between healthy human individuals. TCRdb's copy holds only in-frame clones and misses some; the assay was immunoSEQ multiplex PCR. The sample yields roughly 500,000 clones, around 79% seen once. The sequenced sample consisted of PBMCs. Receptors originate from a woman in her 40s in good health. Some clones in this sample may be carry-over from other donors' samples. Each CDR3 is given with its conserved first and last residue.

V,J,CDR3
TRBV6-1,TRBJ2-1,CASTPGQELSEQFF
TRBV5-1,TRBJ2-1,CASSLSRNEQFF
TRBV28,TRBJ2-3,CASSLTWDTQYF
TRBV6-1,TRBJ1-5,CASSGPILSYQPQHF
TRBV2,TRBJ1-6,CASSLQGNSPLHF
TRBV28,TRBJ1-3,CASSPGQRTGNTIYF
TRBV21-1,TRBJ2-7,CASSNRTVQYF
TRBV5-1,TRBJ2-4,CASSLDLDIQYF
TRBV21-1,TRBJ2-1,CASSKVRTRRNEQFF
TRBV4-3,TRBJ2-7,CASSQTLGQIYEQYF
TRBV4-1,TRBJ1-5,CASSQGRLGNQPQHF
TRBV7-2,TRBJ1-3,CASSLEGNTIYF
TRBV28,TRBJ1-6,CASRNLGQHVPLHF
TRBV6-1,TRBJ1-1,CASSVRTGGAEAFF
TRBV5-1,TRBJ1-6,CASSSAGDYNSPLHF
TRBV7-2,TRBJ2-7,CASSLGRGRSYEQYF
TRBV10-3,TRBJ2-1,CAISEGREIQDEQFF
TRBV11-2,TRBJ2-3,CASSGGLASTDTQYF
TRBV6-5,TRBJ2-7,CASRRTPGPPYEQYF
TRBV11-3,TRBJ2-1,CASGHRSYNEQFF
TRBV28,TRBJ2-5,CASSPAGAQETQYF
TRBV25-1,TRBJ2-5,CASSVAGTGYQETQYF